The 21 T cell receptor beta chains below were found in one sample sequenced in a study of molecular identifiers for immune sequencing clone quantification. TCRdb ran MiXCR on the PCR reads and lists one entry per CDR3 protein. The profile shows fewer than 350,000 distinct CDR3 sequences, about a fifth of them singletons. Sequenced material: naive CD8+ T cells from blood, with Jurkat cell RNA spiked in. The subset: FACS-sorted CD8+CD4-CCR7+CD45RA+ naive T cells. The source of these receptors is a human donor in good health. Some libraries in this study had Jurkat cell RNA spiked in.

On this clonotype: A much larger clone lies one base from this, so it may be a read error. This chain joins TRBV7-9 and TRBJ1-1; D remains ambiguous. CDR1 and CDR2 (germline): SEHNR, FQNEAQ (reference sequence). The V end lost 7 bases, the J end lost 6 bases, and 18 bases lay between the germline ends. This CDR3 contains 14 residues. CDR3 in amino acids: CASNPEDGHPEAFF. CDR3 nucleotide sequence: TGTGCCAGCAACCCCGAAGACGGCCACCCTGAAGCTTTCTTT.

The V call is TRBV3-1, the J call TRBJ2-3; D could derive from TRBD1 or TRBD2 (6 bases each). V lost 4 bases, J lost 2 bases, and 16 bases lay in between. The germline V gene has CDR1 LGHDT and CDR2 YNNKEL (reference sequence). The CDR3 totals 16 residues. The CDR3 region has the DNA TGTGCCAGCAGCCCCCGGAGGGGGGCGGTCACAGATACGCAGTATTTT. Its translation: CASSPRRGAVTDTQYF.

This clonotype has ten or more counts. This rearrangement joins TRBV27 to TRBJ1-1; D is ambiguous. Germline V gene lookup returns CDR1 MNHEY and CDR2 SMNVEV (reference sequence). Trimming left V 0 bases short and J 7 bases short, with 12 bases between. CDR3 length equals 14 residues. CDR3 sequence reads: CASSLSGILGEAFF. The CDR3 nucleotides read TGTGCCAGCAGTTTATCGGGTATTTTGGGTGAAGCTTTCTTT.

This clonotype was recorded at least ten times. J is TRBJ2-7 and V is TRBV3-1, with D possibly TRBD1 on 6 matching bases. V was clipped by 4 bases and J by 2 bases, with 9 bases between them. The CDR3 extends over 13 amino acids. The germline gives CDR1 LGHDT, CDR2 YNNKEL (reference sequence). The chain's CDR3 is CASSPDSAYEQYF. DNA for the CDR3: TGTGCCAGCAGCCCGGACAGCGCCTACGAGCAGTACTTC.

This clonotype was detected only a few times. CDR3 nucleotide sequence: TGTGCCAGCAGTGCTTGGTTAACGGACAATGAGCAGTTCTTC. Translation: CASSAWLTDNEQFF. This rearrangement joins TRBV2 to TRBJ2-1; D not resolved. The germline gives CDR1 SNHLY, CDR2 FYNNEI. Trimming stripped 4 bases from V and 5 bases from J, with 12 bases between. This CDR3 is built from 14 residues.

This clonotype occurred a few times. The rearrangement links TRBV4-3 to TRBJ2-5, with TRBD2 matching 8 bases. The CDR3 loop spans 15 amino acids. Germline CDR1 is LGHNA and CDR2 is YSLEER. V dropped 0 bases and J dropped 2; count of bases not matched to a gene: 2. The CDR3, as DNA: TGCGCCAGCAGCCAAGAAGTAGCGGGGCAAGAGACCCAGTACTTC. Its protein is CASSQEVAGQETQYF.

The sample holds many counts of this clonotype. The chain carries TRBV12-3 or TRBV12-4 and TRBJ2-7, with 9 bases fitting TRBD1. V gave up 4 bases and J gave up 2 bases; unmatched junction bases: 9. The length of the CDR3 is 16 residues. This chain's CDR3 is CASSSPRQGGPYEQYF. The CDR3 region has the DNA TGTGCCAGCAGTTCCCCCCGACAGGGGGGTCCCTACGAGCAGTACTTC.

This clonotype was counted at least ten times. The chain links TRBV2 to TRBJ1-2; TRBD1 agrees at 8 bases. The germline gives CDR1 SNHLY, CDR2 FYNNEI. The CDR3 spans 13 residues. The CDR3 loop reads CAGAGGVDYGYTF. CDR3 coding DNA: TGTGCTGGGGCAGGGGGCGTCGACTATGGCTACACCTTC. Looking up the rest from reference TRBV2 and TRBJ1-2 gives the full variable domain: EPEVTQTPSHQVTQMGQEVILRCVPISNHLYFYWYRQILGQKVEFLVSFYNNEISEKSEIFDDQFSVERPDGSNFTLKIRSTKLEDSAMYFCAGAGGVDYGYTFGSGTRLTVV.

The chain has TRBV9 and TRBJ2-2, with D perhaps given as TRBD1 or TRBD2 (5 bases each). The CDR3 contains 15 residues. Germline V gene data show CDR1 as SGDLS and CDR2 as YYNGEE. Trimming took 2 bases from V and 5 from J, leaving 13 bases between them. The DNA of the CDR3 is TGTGCCAGCAGCGTCCTCCGGGACGGGACCGGGGAGCTGTTTTTT. Translating it yields CASSVLRDGTGELFF.

This chain links TRBV6-2 or TRBV6-3 with TRBJ1-5, with D perhaps matching TRBD1 (5 bases). Germline lookup yields CDR1 MNHEY and CDR2 SVGEGT. V was shortened by 5 bases and J by 11 bases, with 19 bases between the two germline ends. The CDR3 has 14 amino acids. CDR3 in amino acids: CASSGPGPGGAQHF. CDR3 in DNA: TGTGCCAGCAGTGGACCGGGGCCCGGTGGGGCCCAGCATTTT.

The chain couples TRBV27 to TRBJ2-7; 12 positions agree with TRBD2. CDR1 and CDR2 (germline): MNHEY, SMNVEV (reference sequence). Germline trimming cut 4 bases from V and 7 bases from J; bases unmatched to any gene: 14. The CDR3 is made up of 17 amino acids. This CDR3 is CASSSRLAGDGFREQYF. For the CDR3, the DNA is TGTGCCAGCAGTTCCCGACTAGCGGGGGACGGGTTTAGAGAGCAGTACTTC.

A note on this clonotype: Since a much larger clone is just one base distant, this may be a read error. This rearrangement joins TRBV27 to TRBJ2-7; D is possibly TRBD2 (5 bases). Germline V lookup: CDR1 MNHEY, CDR2 SMNVEV (reference sequence). V dropped 4 bases and J dropped 3 bases, with 10 bases sitting between them. The length of the CDR3 is 13 residues. This CDR3 is CASSWRTLYEQYF. In DNA form, the CDR3 reads TGTGCCAGCAGTTGGAGGACCCTCTACGAGCAGTACTTC.

The sample holds many counts of this clonotype. This chain joins TRBV24-1 and TRBJ2-1; 12 positions match TRBD2. Germline CDR1 and CDR2: KGHDR and SFDVKD. V was pared by 3 bases and J by 6 bases, with 11 bases of the junction left unmatched. CDR3 length: 18 residues. The CDR3 region has the DNA TGTGCCACCAGTGATCTTCCCTCTAGCGGGGGGGCAGCCAATGAGCAGTTCTTC. Protein sequence: CATSDLPSSGGAANEQFF.

This clonotype was detected only a few times. This chain uses TRBV12-3 or TRBV12-4 with TRBJ2-3; D may match TRBD1 or TRBD2 (6 bases each). The V and J ends lost 8 bases and 1 base respectively, with 13 bases between them. The CDR3 totals 14 residues. The CDR3 DNA reads TGTGCCAGCCAGTCGGAGGGGGGCACAGATACGCAGTATTTT. Translated: CASQSEGGTDTQYF.

This clonotype has ten or more counts. V gene TRBV28 combines with J gene TRBJ2-7; D is unresolved. The CDR3 sequence is 14 residues long. Trimming shortened V by 6 bases and J by 0 bases, and 12 bases separated the two germline ends. CDR1 is MDHEN, CDR2 SYDVKM, per germline. This CDR3 reads CASSPDWSSYEQYF. CDR3 coding DNA: TGTGCCAGCAGCCCCGACTGGTCCTCCTACGAGCAGTACTTC.

This clonotype was seen repeatedly, ten times or more. This chain uses TRBV9 with TRBJ2-2; 7 nucleotides match TRBD1. After removal of 0 bases from V and 3 bases from J, the junction contained 5 bases not matched to a gene. The CDR3 is made up of 16 amino acids. In germline, CDR1 is SGDLS, CDR2 YYNGEE. The CDR3 region is CASSVGDRLYTGELFF. CDR3 coding DNA: TGTGCCAGCAGCGTAGGGGACAGACTTTACACCGGGGAGCTGTTTTTT.

This clonotype appeared many times. The chain employs TRBV25-1 and TRBJ2-7; D is ambiguous. The CDR3 is made up of 11 amino acids. Trimming left V 3 bases short and J 4 bases short, with 4 bases between. The germline V gene has CDR1 MGHDK and CDR2 SYGVNS. The DNA of the CDR3 is TGTGCCAGCAGTGATTTTTACGAGCAGTACTTC. Its protein product is CASSDFYEQYF.

This clonotype has ten or more counts. The genes are TRBV6-5 and TRBJ1-5, with 9 bases matching TRBD1. CDR1 MNHEY and CDR2 SVGAGI come from the germline V gene. The V and J ends lost 4 bases and 3 bases, in that order; junction bases with no gene match: 4. The CDR3 consists of 15 residues. The CDR3, as DNA: TGTGCCAGCAGTTTAGGGACAGGGACCAATCAGCCCCAGCATTTT. This encodes CASSLGTGTNQPQHF.

J is TRBJ2-2 and V is TRBV20-1; TRBD1 aligns across 10 bases. The CDR3 runs to 16 residues. Germline CDR1 DFQATT, CDR2 SNEGSKA (reference sequence). The V segment lost 5 bases and the J segment 3 bases; nucleotides outside the gene matches: 9. CDR3 DNA sequence: TGCAGTGCTTCAACGGGGACAGGGGTATACACCGGGGAGCTGTTTTTT. Translated: CSASTGTGVYTGELFF.

This clonotype was picked up many times. This chain's CDR3 is CASSQDWGSGPQHF. The CDR3 DNA follows: TGTGCCAGCAGCCAAGATTGGGGGAGCGGGCCCCAGCATTTT. This chain connects TRBV3-1 to TRBJ1-5; tentative D call: TRBD1 (5 bases). Trimming removed 0 bases at V and 9 bases at J, with 12 bases between. This CDR3 has 14 amino acids. Germline V CDR1 and CDR2: LGHDT, YNNKEL (reference sequence).

Note on this clonotype: A clone one base away is much larger, so this may be a read error. The chain's CDR3 is CASGGAEAFF. The CDR3 DNA follows: TGTGCCTCCGGCGGGGCTGAAGCTTTCTTT. The chain is built from TRBV30 and TRBJ1-1; D gene unclear. The CDR3 has 10 residues. Germline V CDR1 and CDR2: GTSNPN, SVGIG (reference sequence). Deletions cut 7 bases from V and 6 bases from J, with 9 bases between. Based on the CDR3 plus reference TRBV30 and TRBJ1-1, the full variable domain is SQTIHQWPATLVQPVGSPLSLECTVEGTSNPNLYWYRQAAGRGLQLLFYSVGIGQISSEVPQNLSASRPQDRQFILSSKKLLLSDSGFYLCASGGAEAFFGQGTRLTVV.